This T cell receptor (beta chain) was recovered during a study of shared clonotypes between healthy human individuals (dated by TCRdb to 2018 to 2021). Describing the broader study: The cohort included three men and a couple of women between 18 and 49 years of age. To increase sequencing depth and limit assay-specific biases, different laboratories used diverse techniques to prepare libraries and sequence TCR repertoires. Each donor's leukapheresis produced roughly between roughly 0.85 and 9.5 billion PBMCs. To estimate repertoire size and how much clonotype sharing occurs between individuals, the study deeply sequenced the blood TCR repertoires of roughly 5 healthy adults.

TCR CDR3 regions were amplified from genomic DNA by multiplex PCR using the deep immunoSEQ assay. For each cell subset, the extracted genomic DNA was distributed evenly across all wells of several immunoSEQ 96-well plates, and each plate served as one replicate. For unsorted PBMC, each replicate PCR was loaded with about 270 ng genomic DNA, equivalent to tens of thousands of T cell genomes. Unsorted PBMC genomic DNA was sequenced across ten immunoSEQ deep assay plates. Purified libraries were measured with a Qubit 3.0 fluorometer, size-checked on a Bioanalyzer 2100, and measured again with the KAPA Library Quantification kit. A separate single-read 150-cycle Illumina NextSeq 550 flow cell was used to sequence each immunoSEQ 96-well plate. Regarding the original processing steps: Because the immunoSEQ output included only junctional sequences and no quality scores, the filtering could not be the same as the filtering used for full-length reads. Sequences were annotated with PyIR, a Python wrapper for IgBLAST v1.9, and V/J genes and CDR3 were assigned using IMGT germline references. Any read was removed if the V/J assignment was weak (E-value above 1e-6), the CDR3 was missing, or the read contained stop codons, out-of-frame junctions, or ambiguous translated residues. A V3J clonotype was defined by an identical inferred V gene, J gene, and CDR3 amino acid sequence. Percentage overlap between repertoires was calculated by dividing the number of shared unique clonotypes by the size of the smaller repertoire. Repertoire richness was assessed with RTK rarefaction, the Chao1 estimator, and Recon v2.1 estimates of unobserved clonotypes. As stored in TCRdb, this immuneACCESS dataset retains in-frame rearrangements with V and J assigned. A fraction of the clones does not appear; measured against another copy, unresolved V genes explain less than half of the discrepancy, and the remainder lacks a known reason. Clone size and the V and J calls come from that table; the DNA yielded D and trimming. For this sample the table gives about 480,000 clones, of which about 75% were detected only once. Roughly an eighth of the sample lies in the top ten.

Overall results and qualifications from the work: Based on pairwise subsampling, the degree of clonotype sharing among donors was expected to be affected by sequencing depth. Because the study included only a small number of donors, the genetic and exposure-history diversity represented was limited. Sampling was restricted to blood, and TCR repertoires in tissues likely differ from the TCR repertoires found in blood.

The donors were healthy, HIV-negative adults with no recently reported acute infections or vaccinations. Every donor was a Caucasian adult residing in Nashville, Tennessee, USA. For unsorted samples, roughly 86 million PBMCs were counted and genomic DNA was extracted with the QIAamp DNA Blood Mini kit. Blood was obtained by leukapheresis, after which PBMCs were separated by Ficoll-Histopaque density gradient centrifugation and cryopreserved in liquid nitrogen vapor phase. On this clone: Its antigen has not been determined. Base qualities are not recorded, but no much larger clone differs from it by a single base.

Sequencing was carried out using PBMCs. The sequence derives from a woman in her forties in good health. Some clones in this sample may be carry-over from other donors' samples.

The CDR3 protein sequence reads: CASSLDRGSFYGYTF. The sequence in DNA is TGTGCCAGCAGCTTAGATCGAGGCAGCTTCTATGGCTACACCTTC. The chain is encoded by TRBV11-2 joined to TRBJ1-2; the D gene cannot be resolved reliably. CDR1 SGHAT and CDR2 FQNNGV are derived from the germline V gene. V drops 0 bases and J drops 4 bases, leaving 12 bases in between. CDR3 length: 15 amino acids, cysteine to phenylalanine. Kept here is only the CDR3 DNA, which spans 45 bases and is read in frame from base 1.